What follows are 30 T cell receptor beta chains derived from one specimen sequenced in a study of vaccination and CD4 T cells after COVID-19. No antigen is known for these receptors. The sample's treatment: roughly ten-day PBMC culture with coronavirus spike peptide pools or control peptides (ViraFEST assay). Researchers used the Oncomine TCR Beta short-read assay to sequence DNA from cultured CD4+ T cells. TCRdb passed the PCR reads through MiXCR, listing each CDR3 protein once. The table lists roughly 7,000 distinct CDR3 sequences, 66% of them singletons. The sequenced sample consisted of CD4+ T cells from blood, cultured in vitro. The receptors originated from a human donor who had recovered from COVID-19.

The chain carries TRBV20-1 and TRBJ2-3, with D perhaps TRBD2 (5 bases). Per germline, CDR1 DFQATT and CDR2 SNEGSKA (reference sequence). The CDR3 is 15 amino acids. V lost 3 bases and J lost 3, with 16 bases in between. This CDR3 reads CSASDRILGTDTQYF. The CDR3 DNA sequence: TGCAGTGCTAGTGATCGGATACTAGGTACAGATACGCAGTATTTT.

The chain carries TRBV7-2 and TRBJ2-7; 13 bases match TRBD2. This CDR3 is 15 amino acids long. Trimming took 6 bases from V and 6 from J; bases not matched to a gene: 8. Germline CDR1 and CDR2: SGHTA and FQGNSA. CDR3 protein: CASRSRLAGGGEQYF. The CDR3 region has the DNA TGTGCCAGCAGATCCAGACTAGCGGGAGGCGGCGAGCAGTACTTC.

This chain uses TRBV18 with TRBJ2-7; 7 bases match TRBD1. The germline V gene encodes CDR1 KGHSH and CDR2 LQKENI. The J segment lost 5 bases and the V segment lost 5 bases, leaving 6 bases of the junction unmatched. The CDR3 is 13 residues long. The CDR3 spells CASSSDRANEQYF. The DNA of the CDR3 is TGTGCCAGCTCATCTGACAGGGCGAACGAGCAGTACTTC.

This clonotype was observed a single time. The chain links TRBV4-1 to TRBJ1-1; D ambiguous. Germline CDR1 and CDR2: MGHRA and YSYEKL. This CDR3 is 13 amino acids long. Trimming shortened V by 0 bases and J by 7 bases, and 9 bases separated the two germline ends. CDR3 residues: CASSQDWAVEAFF. The CDR3 DNA reads as TGCGCCAGCAGCCAAGATTGGGCGGTTGAAGCTTTCTTT.

In the case of this clonotype: Sequence at one end of the junction differs from germline and may be a read error. The chain uses TRBV7-7 and TRBJ1-5; no clear D. Germline-derived CDR1 and CDR2 are SSHAT and FNYEAQ (reference sequence). This CDR3 has 13 amino acids. In nucleotides, the CDR3 is TGTGCTAGCAGCATGGGATTCAATCAGCCCCAGCATTTT. Amino acid sequence: CASSMGFNQPQHF.

The rearrangement links TRBV9 to TRBJ2-3; no firm D call. V shed 0 bases and J shed 4 bases, with 12 bases lying between them. In germline, CDR1 is SGDLS, CDR2 YYNGEE. This CDR3 has 15 amino acids. The CDR3 DNA reads TGTGCCAGCAGCGTAGATTGGAGTGTGGCAGATACGCAGTATTTT. Protein sequence: CASSVDWSVADTQYF.

The chain joins TRBV7-9 to TRBJ2-7; weak D call: TRBD1 (5 bases). Trimming shortened V by 5 bases and J by 3 bases, and 11 bases separated the two germline ends. The germline V gene has CDR1 SEHNR and CDR2 FQNEAQ (reference sequence). The CDR3 totals 13 residues. CDR3 coding DNA: TGTGCCAGCAGCGGCGACAGCCTCTACGAGCAGTACTTC. It yields the protein CASSGDSLYEQYF. Drawing the rest from reference TRBV7-9 and TRBJ2-7, the complete variable domain is DTGVSQNPRHKITKRGQNVTFRCDPISEHNRLYWYRQTLGQGPEFLTYFQNEAQLEKSRLLSDRFSAERPKGSFSTLEIQRTEQGDSAMYLCASSGDSLYEQYFGPGTRLTVT.

In this sample, this clonotype turned up once. In nucleotides, the CDR3 is TGTGCCAGCAGCCGAGATGGGGGGCTCGGCTACACCTTC. Its protein is CASSRDGGLGYTF. The chain is built from TRBV7-2 and TRBJ1-2; D may be TRBD1 (6 bases). V was clipped by 5 bases and J by 8 bases, with 15 bases between them. This CDR3 region has 13 residues. Germline lookup yields CDR1 SGHTA and CDR2 FQGNSA.

The chain links TRBV20-1 to TRBJ2-3, with TRBD2 identical over 11 bases. From germline, CDR1 is DFQATT and CDR2 SNEGSKA (reference sequence). This CDR3 has 17 amino acids. Trimming removed 3 bases from V and 0 bases from J; junction bases left unmatched: 8. The CDR3 DNA reads as TGCAGTGCTAGGAAGGGGACTAGCGGAGCCAGCACAGATACGCAGTATTTT. Translated: CSARKGTSGASTDTQYF.

The rearrangement links TRBV20-1 to TRBJ2-3; 7 bases map to TRBD2. Germline CDR1 and CDR2: DFQATT and SNEGSKA (reference sequence). The CDR3 sequence is 18 residues long. The trim removed 0 bases at V and 2 bases at J, leaving 14 bases unmatched. This chain's CDR3 is CSARDPGHKLADTDTQYF. CDR3 bases: TGCAGTGCTAGAGATCCCGGGCATAAGCTAGCGGACACAGATACGCAGTATTTT.

The chain has TRBV6-1 and TRBJ1-1; the match to TRBD1 covers 7 bases. Germline CDR1 MNHNS, CDR2 SASEGT. J gave up 8 bases and V 5 bases, and 11 bases lay outside the gene matches. The CDR3 is 14 amino acids. In DNA form, the CDR3 reads TGTGCCAGCAGTCGGACAGGCCTCACCCCGGAAGCTTTCTTT. It is translated as CASSRTGLTPEAFF.

The rearrangement links TRBV20-1 to TRBJ1-2; 7 nucleotides align to TRBD1. Trimming took 0 bases from V and 5 from J; bases not matched to a gene: 3. CDR1 is DFQATT, CDR2 SNEGSKA, per germline (reference sequence). The CDR3 loop spans 13 amino acids. The CDR3 nucleotides are TGCAGTGCTAGAGAGGGGACAGATTATGGCTACACCTTC. This sequence encodes CSAREGTDYGYTF.

This sequence joins TRBV20-1 and TRBJ1-2; no clear D. Germline CDR1 DFQATT, CDR2 SNEGSKA (reference sequence). Deletions cut 6 bases from V and 9 bases from J, with 17 bases between. The CDR3 runs to 12 residues. The CDR3 sequence: CSAGYSFGSYTF. In DNA form, the CDR3 reads TGCAGTGCCGGTTATTCATTTGGGAGCTACACCTTC.

The rearrangement joins TRBV2 to TRBJ1-2; the D is unclear. Germline-derived CDR1 and CDR2 are SNHLY and FYNNEI. The CDR3 length is 13 residues. The V end was cut by 8 bases, the J end by 4 bases, with 14 bases between. CDR3 nucleotide sequence: TGTGCCAGCTTCACTGGGCCAGGCTATGGCTACACCTTC. It specifies CASFTGPGYGYTF.

By share, this clonotype counts as medium-sized (0.01 to 0.1%). The chain carries TRBV19 and TRBJ1-1, with TRBD1 identical over 9 bases. Germline CDR1 LNHDA, CDR2 SQIVND (reference sequence). The CDR3 totals 16 residues. Trimming cost V 5 bases and J 1 base; bases outside gene matches: 8. CDR3 DNA sequence: TGTGCCAGTAGTGTCCGGACAGGGGCCCCGAACACTGAAGCTTTCTTT. This translates into CASSVRTGAPNTEAFF.

The rearrangement joins TRBV7-9 to TRBJ2-7; 7 nucleotides agree with TRBD2. The ends lost 5 bases at V and 6 bases at J; junction bases unmatched: 10. The CDR3 consists of 14 residues. Looked up from germline, CDR1 is SEHNR and CDR2 is FQNEAQ (reference sequence). CDR3 in amino acids: CASSRVVGRVEQYF. CDR3 coding DNA: TGTGCCAGCAGCCGAGTAGTTGGGAGGGTCGAGCAGTACTTC.

This rearrangement joins TRBV5-4 to TRBJ1-2, with TRBD1 identical over 10 bases. The CDR3 contains 15 residues. Germline CDR1 and CDR2: SGHNT and YYREEE (reference sequence). The V and J ends lost 4 bases and 0 bases, in that order; junction bases with no gene match: 3. The CDR3 here is CASSQTGGPNYGYTF. CDR3 in DNA: TGTGCCAGCAGCCAGACAGGGGGCCCTAACTATGGCTACACCTTC.

The chain carries TRBV27 and TRBJ1-5, with D hard to call. CDR1 is MNHEY and CDR2 is SMNVEV in the germline V gene (reference sequence). Trimming shortened V by 6 bases and J by 5 bases, and 8 bases separated the two germline ends. CDR3 size: 12 residues. This CDR3 reads CASRLGDQPQHF. The CDR3 nucleotides are TGTGCCAGCAGGTTAGGAGATCAGCCCCAGCATTTT.

The chain has TRBV6-2 or TRBV6-3 and TRBJ1-2; 12 nucleotides align to TRBD1. V lost 6 bases, J lost 7 bases, and 9 bases stayed unmatched. CDR3 size: 15 residues. From germline, CDR1 is MNHEY and CDR2 SVGEGT. CDR3 sequence (DNA): TGTGCCAGCAGACTAACGGGGACAGGGGGCCTTGGCTACACCTTC. Its protein is CASRLTGTGGLGYTF.

The chain combines TRBV9 with TRBJ1-1, with 7 nucleotides matching TRBD1. J was trimmed by 3 bases and V by 2 bases; bases with no gene match: 7. The germline CDR1 and CDR2 sequences are SGDLS and YYNGEE. The CDR3 runs to 15 residues. The CDR3 region is CASSVRTGAYTEAFF. The CDR3 nucleotides are TGTGCCAGCAGCGTTCGAACAGGGGCGTACACTGAAGCTTTCTTT. Complete variable domain (other parts from reference TRBV9 and TRBJ1-1): DSGVTQTPKHLITATGQRVTLRCSPRSGDLSVYWYQQSLDQGLQFLIQYYNGEERAKGNILERFSAQQFPDLHSELNLSSLELGDSALYFCASSVRTGAYTEAFFGQGTRLTVV.

The J gene is TRBJ2-5, the V gene TRBV10-3; 10 bases align to TRBD2. In germline, CDR1 is ENHRY, CDR2 SYGVKD. With V trimmed by 2 bases and J by 5 bases, 11 bases remained unmatched. The CDR3 extends over 17 amino acids. CDR3 sequence: CAISEASGSPGWETQYF. CDR3 DNA: TGTGCCATCAGTGAGGCTAGCGGGAGCCCTGGGTGGGAGACCCAGTACTTC.

The V gene is TRBV20-1, the J gene TRBJ2-7; either TRBD1 or TRBD2 may supply D (6 bases each). This CDR3 has 14 residues. The V end lost 3 bases, the J end lost 2 bases, and 14 bases lay between the germline ends. Germline assignment: CDR1 DFQATT and CDR2 SNEGSKA (reference sequence). The CDR3 here is CSASPGGITYEQYF. The CDR3 coding sequence is TGCAGTGCTAGTCCCGGGGGCATCACCTACGAGCAGTACTTC.

This rearrangement joins TRBV20-1 to TRBJ1-6; TRBD1 matches 7 bases. V lost 3 bases to trimming and J lost 9 bases; unmatched junction nucleotides: 11. Germline assignment: CDR1 DFQATT and CDR2 SNEGSKA (reference sequence). The CDR3 loop spans 15 amino acids. The CDR3 DNA reads TGCAGTGCTAGGGACAGGCGTATCTCGGTTTCACCCCTCCACTTT. It yields the protein CSARDRRISVSPLHF.

This clonotype came up once. This rearrangement joins TRBV12-3 or TRBV12-4 to TRBJ2-2, with 7 positions matching TRBD2. This CDR3 contains 15 residues. Unmatched junction bases numbered 5, after V lost 2 bases and J lost 5 bases. CDR3 sequence (DNA): TGTGCCAGCAGTTTACGGGTCGGGGGGACCGGGGAGCTGTTTTTT. This translates into CASSLRVGGTGELFF.

CDR3 in DNA: TGTGCCTGGAGTGGGACGTCACATCAGCCCCAGCATTTT. Translating it yields CAWSGTSHQPQHF. This sequence joins TRBV30 and TRBJ1-5; D unresolved. The germline V gene has CDR1 GTSNPN and CDR2 SVGIG (reference sequence). Trimming cost V 1 base and J 5 bases, with 9 bases left between them. The CDR3 runs to 13 residues.

The sample holds one count of this clonotype. The V gene is TRBV19, the J gene TRBJ1-1; TRBD1 matches 7 bases. CDR1 is LNHDA and CDR2 is SQIVND in the germline V gene (reference sequence). The CDR3 sequence is 15 residues long. The V segment lost 4 bases and the J segment 5 bases; nucleotides outside the gene matches: 10. Written as DNA, the CDR3 is TGTGCCAGTAGTACTGCCCCAGGGGGGAGGACTGAAGCTTTCTTT. This translates into CASSTAPGGRTEAFF. Using reference TRBV19 and TRBJ1-1 for the parts outside the CDR3, the full variable domain is DGGITQSPKYLFRKEGQNVTLSCEQNLNHDAMYWYRQDPGQGLRLIYYSQIVNDFQKGDIAEGYSVSREKKESFPLTVTSAQKNPTAFYLCASSTAPGGRTEAFFGQGTRLTVV.

V is TRBV27 and J is TRBJ1-6; D may be TRBD1 (5 bases). Trimming stripped 3 bases from V and 0 bases from J, with 15 bases between. The CDR3 runs to 18 residues. In germline, CDR1 is MNHEY, CDR2 SMNVEV (reference sequence). DNA for the CDR3: TGTGCCAGCAGTTTCCGGGTGAGGGGTAGCTCCTATAATTCACCCCTCCACTTT. Protein: CASSFRVRGSSYNSPLHF.

The chain recombines TRBV20-1 with TRBJ2-1; 13 bases line up with TRBD2. This CDR3 region has 16 residues. CDR1 is DFQATT and CDR2 is SNEGSKA in the germline V gene (reference sequence). V gave up 4 bases and J gave up 1 base; unmatched junction bases: 4. The CDR3 coding sequence is TGCAGTGCTAACGGACTAGCGGGGGATTCCTACAATGAGCAGTTCTTC. It yields the protein CSANGLAGDSYNEQFF.

V gene TRBV7-3 combines with J gene TRBJ1-6; D unclear. Germline V gene sequence: CDR1 SGHTA, CDR2 FQGTGA. V lost 3 bases and J 7 bases, leaving 7 bases between the germline ends. The CDR3 contains 13 residues. CDR3 DNA sequence: TGTGCCAGCAGCTTGGGTCTAAATTCACCCCTCCACTTT. Translation: CASSLGLNSPLHF.

This clonotype is termed medium-sized. The rearrangement joins TRBV19 to TRBJ1-2; D unclear. The germline V gene has CDR1 LNHDA and CDR2 SQIVND (reference sequence). CDR3 length: 12 amino acids. V lost 8 bases to trimming and J lost 8 bases, with 15 bases between them. The CDR3 sequence is CASGRSTWGYTF. CDR3 DNA: TGTGCCAGTGGAAGATCTACATGGGGCTACACCTTC.